The 21 T cell receptor beta chains given below trace back to one sample, sequenced in a study of PD-1 blockade in classical Hodgkin lymphoma. Time point noted: newly diagnosed, previously untreated cHL patient sample. Magnetic negative selection was used to purify CD4+ T cells from thawed PBMCs. Profiled with immunoSEQ multiplex PCR; TCRdb holds only in-frame clones, not every one. The table shows around 30,000 clones, with approximately 90% occurring only once. The sequenced sample consisted of CD4+ T cells from blood. The source is a human donor with classical Hodgkin lymphoma.

The V and J genes are TRBV19 and TRBJ2-7, with D possibly being TRBD1 or TRBD2 (5 bases each). Germline assignment: CDR1 LNHDA and CDR2 SQIVND (reference sequence). The CDR3 is 13 residues long. V lost 8 bases to trimming and J lost 7 bases, with 18 bases between them. The CDR3 DNA reads TGTGCCAGTGGGACCGGACAAACCCAGGAGCAGTACTTC. This gives the protein CASGTGQTQEQYF.

This clone was recorded a few times. This rearrangement joins TRBV5-8 to TRBJ1-2; no reliable D call. CDR3 length: 14 amino acids. V shed 2 bases and J shed 4 bases, with 12 bases lying between them. Germline V gene sequence: CDR1 SGHTS, CDR2 YDEGEE. The CDR3: CASSLTLAGYGYTF. The CDR3 nucleotides are TGTGCCAGCAGCTTAACACTGGCGGGCTATGGCTACACCTTC. Drawing the rest from reference TRBV5-8 and TRBJ1-2, the complete variable domain is EAGVTQSPTHLIKTRGQQATLRCSPISGHTSVYWYQQALGLGLQFLLWYDEGEERNRGNFPPRFSGRQFPNYSSELNVNALELEDSALYLCASSLTLAGYGYTFGSGTRLTVV.

This chain links TRBV7-2 with TRBJ2-7; tentative D call: TRBD1 (6 bases). Germline-derived CDR1 and CDR2 are SGHTA and FQGNSA. Trimming pared 5 bases from V and 7 bases from J, leaving 15 bases between. The length of the CDR3 is 13 residues. The CDR3 coding sequence is TGTGCCAGCAGCAACGGACAGTTTGGAGAGCAGTACTTC. Translating it yields CASSNGQFGEQYF.

The chain has TRBV30 and TRBJ2-7; 10 positions agree with TRBD1. There are 16 residues in the CDR3. V shed 2 bases, J shed 5 bases, and the junction held 12 bases outside the gene matches. Germline CDR1 reads GTSNPN; CDR2 reads SVGIG (reference sequence). The CDR3 reads CAWSKLKGDRGNEQYF. The CDR3 DNA sequence: TGTGCCTGGAGTAAACTGAAGGGGGACAGGGGAAACGAGCAGTACTTC.

The chain joins TRBV29-1 to TRBJ1-2; D is perhaps TRBD1 (5 bases). This CDR3 region has 14 residues. V was shortened by 8 bases and J by 1 base, with 17 bases between the two germline ends. In germline, CDR1 is SQVTM, CDR2 ANQGSEA. The CDR3 loop reads CSSGEEGNNYGYTF. In DNA form, the CDR3 reads TGCAGCTCAGGCGAGGAGGGGAATAACTATGGCTACACCTTC.

The count of this clone is one. This sequence joins TRBV5-4 and TRBJ1-1, with TRBD1 matching over 7 bases. Germline CDR1 is SGHNT and CDR2 is YYREEE (reference sequence). The CDR3 totals 13 residues. J was trimmed by 2 bases and V by 3 bases; bases with no gene match: 1. This chain's CDR3 is CASSWDSNTEAFF. In DNA form, the CDR3 reads TGTGCCAGCAGCTGGGACAGCAACACTGAAGCTTTCTTT.

The chain links TRBV18 to TRBJ2-5, with 8 bases that match TRBD1. The DNA end is a closer match to TRBJ2-7, so the J assignment may be wrong. The CDR3 has 15 amino acids. Germline-derived CDR1 and CDR2 are KGHSH and LQKENI. Here the CDR3 reads CASSPTGGSSYEQYF. The CDR3 DNA sequence: TGTGCCAGCTCTCCTACAGGGGGAAGCTCCTACGAGCAGTACTTC.

The chain employs TRBV18 and TRBJ2-5; 9 positions agree with TRBD1. V shed 4 bases and J 3 bases; nucleotides not matched to a gene: 3. This CDR3 comprises 14 residues. CDR1 and CDR2 from the germline V gene are KGHSH and LQKENI. CDR3: CASSLRTGEETQYF. DNA for the CDR3: TGTGCCAGCTCACTCCGGACAGGGGAAGAGACCCAGTACTTC.

The chain joins TRBV11-3 to TRBJ2-3; weak D call: TRBD1 (6 bases). V lost 4 bases to trimming and J lost 6 bases, with 14 bases between them. The CDR3 is 14 amino acids. Germline CDR1 reads SGHNT; CDR2 reads YENEEA. The CDR3 DNA follows: TGTGCCAGCAGCTATGAGGGGGTTGGGGATACGCAGTATTTT. Amino acids: CASSYEGVGDTQYF. Full variable domain (rest looked up from reference TRBV11-3 and TRBJ2-3): EAGVVQSPRYKIIEKKQPVAFWCNPISGHNTLYWYLQNLGQGPELLIRYENEEAVDDSQLPKDRFSAERLKGVDSTLKIQPAELGDSAVYLCASSYEGVGDTQYFGPGTRLTVL.

This chain links TRBV29-1 with TRBJ2-5; TRBD1 matches 9 bases. The CDR3 has 14 residues. V lost 4 bases and J lost 4; bases outside the gene matches: 7. CDR1 is SQVTM, CDR2 ANQGSEA, per germline. The DNA of the CDR3 is TGCAGCGTTGGACAGGGGGGGATCGGAGAGACCCAGTACTTC. Translation gives CSVGQGGIGETQYF.

The chain combines TRBV4-1 with TRBJ2-1; 11 bases agree with TRBD2. The CDR3 loop spans 16 amino acids. Losses at the gene ends were 3 bases for V and 7 bases for J; bases not matched to a gene: 8. From germline, CDR1 is MGHRA and CDR2 YSYEKL. The CDR3 spells CASSHPTSGNRNEQFF. The CDR3 DNA sequence: TGCGCCAGCAGCCACCCGACTAGCGGGAATAGAAATGAGCAGTTCTTC.

The rearrangement uses TRBV11-3 and TRBJ2-1; D is unresolved. This CDR3 contains 14 residues. V was pared by 5 bases and J by 2 bases, with 10 bases between. The V gene's germline CDR1 is SGHNT and CDR2 YENEEA. This chain's CDR3 is CASSLGNAYNEQFF. CDR3 nucleotide sequence: TGTGCCAGCAGCCTAGGAAACGCCTACAATGAGCAGTTCTTC.

The chain uses TRBV11-2 and TRBJ2-5, with 13 bases fitting TRBD2. Germline CDR1 SGHAT, CDR2 FQNNGV. The length of the CDR3 is 18 residues. J gave up 1 base and V 2 bases, and 7 bases lay outside the gene matches. CDR3 coding DNA: TGTGCCAGCAGCTTACGAACTAGCGGGAGGGTGGCCCAAGAGACCCAGTACTTC. Translation: CASSLRTSGRVAQETQYF. The full variable domain, in which reference TRBV11-2 and TRBJ2-5 provide the parts outside the CDR3, is EAGVAQSPRYKIIEKRQSVAFWCNPISGHATLYWYQQILGQGPKLLIQFQNNGVVDDSQLPKDRFSAERLKGVDSTLKIQPAKLEDSAVYLCASSLRTSGRVAQETQYFGPGTRLLVL.

The chain recombines TRBV6-1 with TRBJ2-5; D remains ambiguous. CDR1 and CDR2 from the germline V gene are MNHNS and SASEGT. The CDR3 covers 12 residues. With 0 bases removed from V and 5 bases from J, the gap between germline ends came to 4 bases. CDR3 bases: TGTGCCAGCAGTGAAGCCGGCGAGACCCAGTACTTC. Translation: CASSEAGETQYF.

This chain's CDR3 is CASGTGLMGNQPQHF. For the CDR3, the DNA is TGTGCCAGTGGGACAGGACTTATGGGCAATCAGCCCCAGCATTTT. The rearrangement uses TRBV6-5 and TRBJ1-5; 8 positions match TRBD1. The CDR3 extends over 15 amino acids. V was pared by 9 bases and J by 2 bases, with 9 bases of the junction left unmatched. Germline assignment: CDR1 MNHEY and CDR2 SVGAGI.

The chain uses TRBV19 and TRBJ1-4; a possible D gene is TRBD1 (5 bases). Germline CDR1 reads LNHDA; CDR2 reads SQIVND (reference sequence). The CDR3 loop spans 13 amino acids. The V and J ends lost 11 bases and 4 bases respectively, with 14 bases between them. The CDR3 DNA is TGTGCCGGGGGTGGACGGCTTAATGAAAAACTGTTTTTT. Its protein is CAGGGRLNEKLFF. Full variable domain (outside the CDR3, taken from reference TRBV19 and TRBJ1-4): DGGITQSPKYLFRKEGQNVTLSCEQNLNHDAMYWYRQDPGQGLRLIYYSQIVNDFQKGDIAEGYSVSREKKESFPLTVTSAQKNPTAFYLCAGGGRLNEKLFFGSGTQLSVL.

The gene calls are TRBV29-1 and TRBJ1-2; no reliable D call. The CDR3 loop spans 12 amino acids. The germline V gene encodes CDR1 SQVTM and CDR2 ANQGSEA. V lost 3 bases to trimming and J lost 6 bases, with 11 bases between them. CDR3 DNA sequence: TGCAGCGTTGATGGGGTAGGAAATGGCTACACCTTC. Protein sequence: CSVDGVGNGYTF.

V and J are TRBV2 and TRBJ1-5, with TRBD1 identical over 7 bases. The CDR3 is 17 residues long. From germline, CDR1 is SNHLY and CDR2 FYNNEI. V shed 0 bases, J shed 7 bases, and the junction held 12 bases outside the gene matches. CDR3 residues: CASSEAILYRGGQPQHF. The CDR3 DNA sequence: TGTGCCAGCAGTGAAGCGATACTATACAGGGGTGGGCAGCCCCAGCATTTT.

The V and J genes are TRBV10-3 and TRBJ2-7; 7 bases fit TRBD2. J was trimmed by 1 base and V by 2 bases; bases with no gene match: 2. The CDR3 has 14 amino acids. CDR1 and CDR2 from the germline V gene are ENHRY and SYGVKD. For the CDR3, the DNA is TGTGCCATCAGTGAGGGGGACTATTCCTACGAGCAGTACTTC. Residues: CAISEGDYSYEQYF.

V is TRBV7-2 and J is TRBJ1-5, with no clear D. Trimming cost V 1 base and J 3 bases, with 7 bases left between them. This CDR3 is built from 14 residues. Germline assignment: CDR1 SGHTA and CDR2 FQGNSA. The CDR3 protein is CASSLGGFNQPQHF. CDR3 nucleotide sequence: TGTGCCAGCAGCTTAGGTGGGTTCAATCAGCCCCAGCATTTT.

The J gene is TRBJ1-1, the V gene TRBV5-1; TRBD1 aligns across 9 bases. Per the germline V gene, CDR1 is SGHRS and CDR2 is YFSETQ. Germline trimming cut 4 bases from V and 3 bases from J; bases unmatched to any gene: 7. The CDR3 loop spans 15 amino acids. This CDR3 reads CASSPSTGGYTEAFF. In DNA, the CDR3 is TGCGCCAGCAGCCCATCCACAGGGGGCTACACTGAAGCTTTCTTT. The full variable domain, rest sourced from reference TRBV5-1 and TRBJ1-1, is KAGVTQTPRYLIKTRGQQVTLSCSPISGHRSVSWYQQTPGQGLQFLFEYFSETQRNKGNFPGRFSGRQFSNSRSEMNVSTLELGDSALYLCASSPSTGGYTEAFFGQGTRLTVV.